The rows below give T cell receptor beta chains drawn from one sample of a study of immune characterization of retroperitoneal liposarcoma. TCRdb ran MiXCR on the PCR reads and lists one entry per CDR3 protein. The sample includes about 7,600 distinct CDR3 sequences, around 40% of them seen just once. Sequencing was done on a sample of tumor tissue. The receptors originated from a male donor with retroperitoneal liposarcoma. The CDR3 runs from the conserved cysteine through the conserved F or W. A D gene is named only where the DNA matches it firmly. Not all rows give a size; the values are once, few, many and, for expanded clones, a class.

abundance: -; j_gene: TRBJ2-7; d_gene: -; v_gene: TRBV27; CDR3nt: TGTGCCAGCAGTTTAAGGGTTGGGGGTAGCGAGGCCTACGAGCAGTACTTC; CDR3aa: CASSLRVGGSEAYEQYF
abundance: -; j_gene: TRBJ2-1; d_gene: TRBD2; v_gene: TRBV6-8; CDR3nt: TGTGCCAGCAGACGACTAGCGGGGAGTGAGGGGCATGAGCAGTTCTTC; CDR3aa: CASRRLAGSEGHEQFF
abundance: -; j_gene: TRBJ2-3; d_gene: TRBD1; v_gene: TRBV6-2/TRBV6-3; CDR3nt: TGTGCCAGCAGTGAAGGTGGGACAGGGGTGAGTGATACGCAGTATTTT; CDR3aa: CASSEGGTGVSDTQYF
abundance: few; j_gene: TRBJ2-1; d_gene: -; v_gene: TRBV7-2; CDR3nt: TGTGCCAGCAGGCGAGCCTACGAGCAGTTCTTC; CDR3aa: CASRRAYEQFF
abundance: -; j_gene: TRBJ2-3; d_gene: -; v_gene: TRBV11-3; CDR3nt: TGTGCCAGCACCGGACCGGGTACAGATACGCAGTATTTT; CDR3aa: CASTGPGTDTQYF
abundance: -; j_gene: TRBJ2-5; d_gene: -; v_gene: TRBV12-3/TRBV12-4; CDR3nt: TGTGCCAGCAGTTTAGGACAGCAAGAGACCCAGTACTTC; CDR3aa: CASSLGQQETQYF
abundance: many; j_gene: TRBJ1-5; d_gene: -; v_gene: TRBV6-1; CDR3nt: TGTGCCAGCAGCGACAGCGGTAACAATCAGCCCCAGCATTTT; CDR3aa: CASSDSGNNQPQHF
abundance: large; j_gene: TRBJ2-7; d_gene: -; v_gene: TRBV6-1; CDR3nt: TGTGCCAGCGGATCAGGGCCACACAATGAGCAGTACTTC; CDR3aa: CASGSGPHNEQYF
abundance: few; j_gene: TRBJ2-6; d_gene: TRBD2; v_gene: TRBV6-1; CDR3nt: TGTGCCAGCAGGCTCGGGGGGGGGGCCAACGTCCTGACTTTC; CDR3aa: CASRLGGGANVLTF
abundance: medium-sized; j_gene: TRBJ2-7; d_gene: TRBD1; v_gene: TRBV6-1; CDR3nt: TGTGCCAGCAGTGAAAGAGTAGGGGGCCTCTACGAGCAGTACTTC; CDR3aa: CASSERVGGLYEQYF
abundance: once; j_gene: TRBJ2-5; d_gene: -; v_gene: TRBV6-1; CDR3nt: TGTGCCAGCAGTGGCACTTACACCCAGACCCAGTACTTC; CDR3aa: CASSGTYTQTQYF
abundance: once; j_gene: TRBJ2-1; d_gene: TRBD2; v_gene: TRBV9; CDR3nt: TGTGCCAGCAGCGGATCGTGGGACTACCCCCGGAATGAGCAGTTCTTC; CDR3aa: CASSGSWDYPRNEQFF
abundance: -; j_gene: TRBJ2-4; d_gene: -; v_gene: TRBV6-9; CDR3nt: TGTGCCAGCAGCCCCAAGGGTTGGGCCAAAAACATTCAGTACTTC; CDR3aa: CASSPKGWAKNIQYF
abundance: -; j_gene: TRBJ2-1; d_gene: -; v_gene: TRBV12-3/TRBV12-4; CDR3nt: TGTGCCAGCAGTCAAACGGGTGATTGGCTGTTCTTC; CDR3aa: CASSQTGDWLFF
abundance: few; j_gene: TRBJ2-7; d_gene: TRBD1; v_gene: TRBV10-1; CDR3nt: TGCGCCAGCAGTGAAGGGGGCGAAGGCTACGAGCAGTACTTC; CDR3aa: CASSEGGEGYEQYF
abundance: -; j_gene: TRBJ2-3; d_gene: TRBD1; v_gene: TRBV27; CDR3nt: TGTGCCAGCAGTCTGACAGGGGGCTTCACAGATACGCAGTATTTT; CDR3aa: CASSLTGGFTDTQYF
abundance: -; j_gene: TRBJ2-3; d_gene: TRBD2; v_gene: TRBV6-4; CDR3nt: TGTGCCAGCAGTCTCACGGCGGCTAGCGGGGGATCGGGCACAGATACGCAGTATTTT; CDR3aa: CASSLTAASGGSGTDTQYF
abundance: -; j_gene: TRBJ2-1; d_gene: TRBD1; v_gene: TRBV11-2; CDR3nt: TGTGCCAGCAGCTTAAGTGGGACAGGGAGCTACGAGCAGTTCTTC; CDR3aa: CASSLSGTGSYEQFF
abundance: -; j_gene: TRBJ2-5; d_gene: -; v_gene: TRBV6-5; CDR3nt: TGTGCCAGCAGTTGGGGGGAGACCCAGTACTTC; CDR3aa: CASSWGETQYF
abundance: -; j_gene: TRBJ2-2; d_gene: -; v_gene: TRBV7-6; CDR3nt: TGTGCCAGCAGCTTACTGGGCTTCACCGGGGAGCTGTTTTTT; CDR3aa: CASSLLGFTGELFF
abundance: few; j_gene: TRBJ2-3; d_gene: TRBD2; v_gene: TRBV6-5; CDR3nt: TGTGCCAGCCAGGAGACTAGCCGTGATGCAGATACGCAGTATTTT; CDR3aa: CASQETSRDADTQYF
abundance: large; j_gene: TRBJ2-7; d_gene: TRBD2; v_gene: TRBV6-1; CDR3nt: TGTGCCAGCGGACTAGCCCTCGAGCAGTACTTC; CDR3aa: CASGLALEQYF
abundance: large; j_gene: TRBJ2-5; d_gene: -; v_gene: TRBV27; CDR3nt: TGTGCCAGCAGTTTAAGGGGGGTCAGGGCCCTCAATGAGCAGTACTTC; CDR3aa: CASSLRGVRALNEQYF
abundance: few; j_gene: TRBJ2-5; d_gene: -; v_gene: TRBV6-1; CDR3nt: TGTGCCAGCAGGCCCCTACCCCACAGCCAAGAGACCCAGTACTTC; CDR3aa: CASRPLPHSQETQYF
abundance: -; j_gene: TRBJ1-2; d_gene: TRBD1; v_gene: TRBV6-1; CDR3nt: TGTGCCAGCAGATCGACAGGGGGCTATGGCTACACCTTC; CDR3aa: CASRSTGGYGYTF
abundance: -; j_gene: TRBJ2-5; d_gene: TRBD1; v_gene: TRBV6-6; CDR3nt: TGTGCCAGCAGTTACTCGGGGACAGGGGGGGAGACCCAGTACTTC; CDR3aa: CASSYSGTGGETQYF
abundance: once; j_gene: TRBJ2-1; d_gene: TRBD2; v_gene: TRBV27; CDR3nt: TGTGCCAGCAGTCGGACTAGCGGGGGCTACAATGAGCAGTTCTTC; CDR3aa: CASSRTSGGYNEQFF
abundance: -; j_gene: TRBJ2-3; d_gene: -; v_gene: TRBV11-1; CDR3nt: TGTGCCAGCAGCCCGGGTGTAGGGGTGGTCACAGATACGCAGTATTTT; CDR3aa: CASSPGVGVVTDTQYF
abundance: -; j_gene: TRBJ2-1; d_gene: -; v_gene: TRBV6-5; CDR3nt: TGTGCCAGCAGTTACATGGTGGGGTCCTACGAGCAGTTCTTC; CDR3aa: CASSYMVGSYEQFF
abundance: once; j_gene: TRBJ2-1; d_gene: -; v_gene: TRBV7-2; CDR3nt: TGTGCCAGCAGGGGGGACTTACTCTACAATGAGCAGTTCTTC; CDR3aa: CASRGDLLYNEQFF
abundance: many; j_gene: TRBJ2-1; d_gene: -; v_gene: TRBV6-1; CDR3nt: TGTGCCAGCATAATAGGGACTTCCTACAATGAGCAGTTCTTC; CDR3aa: CASIIGTSYNEQFF
abundance: few; j_gene: TRBJ2-4; d_gene: TRBD1; v_gene: TRBV6-1; CDR3nt: TGTGCCAGCAGGCCCGACAGGGCCGGGAAAAACATTCAGTACTTC; CDR3aa: CASRPDRAGKNIQYF